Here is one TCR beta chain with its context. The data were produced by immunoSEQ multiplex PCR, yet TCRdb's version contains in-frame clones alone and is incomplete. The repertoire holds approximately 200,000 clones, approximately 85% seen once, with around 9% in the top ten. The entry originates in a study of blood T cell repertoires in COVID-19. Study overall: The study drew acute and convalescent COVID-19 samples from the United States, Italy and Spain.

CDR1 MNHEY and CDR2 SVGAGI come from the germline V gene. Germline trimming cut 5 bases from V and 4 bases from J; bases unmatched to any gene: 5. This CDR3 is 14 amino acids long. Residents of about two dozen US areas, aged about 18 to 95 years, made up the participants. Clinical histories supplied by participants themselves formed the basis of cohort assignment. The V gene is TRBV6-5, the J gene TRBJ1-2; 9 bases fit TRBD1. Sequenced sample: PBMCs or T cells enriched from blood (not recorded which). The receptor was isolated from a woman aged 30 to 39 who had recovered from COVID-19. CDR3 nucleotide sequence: TGTGCCAGCAGTCTAAGGGACAGGGTCTATGGCTACACCTTC. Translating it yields CASSLRDRVYGYTF.